This T cell receptor beta chain stems from a study of beta chain features in type 1 diabetes. V was clipped by 0 bases and J by 7 bases, with 11 bases between them. Germline CDR1 and CDR2: SGHDT and YYEEEE. The CDR3 is made up of 14 amino acids. Isolation of CD4+ naive, central memory, regulatory and stem cell-like memory cells was achieved by sorting via CD45RO/CCR7/CD25/CD127/CD95/CD27. Purity exceeding 95% was reached by all sorted populations. This clone has a handful of counts. cDNA synthesis used the whole RNA isolate, giving expressed TCRB sequences. Here immunoSEQ multiplex PCR was the method, and the copy in TCRdb shows in-frame clones only, minus some. The sample holds some 330,000 clones; about 11% are singletons and the top ten take around 0.015%.

The receptor's source is a woman aged 25 to 39 in good health. V gene TRBV5-6 combines with J gene TRBJ1-5; D remains ambiguous. The sequencing input was naive CD4+ T cells from blood. The CDR3 DNA is TGTGCCAGCAGCTTGGCCGCGGCCGGCCAGCCCCAGCATTTT. It yields the protein CASSLAAAGQPQHF.